This T cell receptor (beta chain) comes out of a study of blood T cell repertoires in COVID-19. Unmatched junction bases numbered 3, after V lost 0 bases and J lost 0 bases. CDR1 is SGHNT, CDR2 YYREEE, per germline (reference sequence). The CDR3 sequence is 16 residues long. TCRdb's table, derived via immunoSEQ multiplex PCR, lists solely in-frame clones and lacks some. The sample consists of tens of thousands of clones, 89% of them appearing once. Source material: peripheral blood. This rearrangement joins TRBV5-4 to TRBJ2-7; the match to TRBD2 covers 10 bases. The receptor was derived from a man in his sixties with COVID-19, enrolled during active disease. CDR3 coding DNA: TGTGCCAGCAGCTTGGCGAGGACTAGCGGCTCCTACGAGCAGTACTTC. It encodes CASSLARTSGSYEQYF.